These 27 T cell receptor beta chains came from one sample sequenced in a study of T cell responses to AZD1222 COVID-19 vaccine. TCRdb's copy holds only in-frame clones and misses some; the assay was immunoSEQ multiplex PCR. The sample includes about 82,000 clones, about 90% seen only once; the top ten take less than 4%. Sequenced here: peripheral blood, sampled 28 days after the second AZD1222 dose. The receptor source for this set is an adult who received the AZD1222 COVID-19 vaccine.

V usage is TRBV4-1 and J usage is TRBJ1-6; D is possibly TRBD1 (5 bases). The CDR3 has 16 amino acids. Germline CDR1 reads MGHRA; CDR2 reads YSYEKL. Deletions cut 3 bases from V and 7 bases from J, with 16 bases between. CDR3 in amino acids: CASSQSPGRGNSPLHF. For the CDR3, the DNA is TGCGCCAGCAGCCAGTCACCGGGACGCGGAAATTCACCCCTCCACTTT.

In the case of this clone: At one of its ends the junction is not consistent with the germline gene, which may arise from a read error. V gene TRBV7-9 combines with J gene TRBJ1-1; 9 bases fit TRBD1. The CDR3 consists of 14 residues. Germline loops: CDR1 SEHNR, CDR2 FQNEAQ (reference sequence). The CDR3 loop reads CASSDGTGNIEAFF. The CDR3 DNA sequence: TGTGCCAGCAGCGACGGGACAGGGAACATTGAAGCTTTCTTT.

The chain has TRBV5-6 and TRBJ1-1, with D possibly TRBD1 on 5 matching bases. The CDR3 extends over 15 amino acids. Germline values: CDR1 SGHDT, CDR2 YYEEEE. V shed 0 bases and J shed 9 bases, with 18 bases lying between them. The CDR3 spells CASSLGSGLGRKAFF. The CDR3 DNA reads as TGTGCCAGCAGCTTGGGGTCGGGCTTGGGGCGAAAAGCTTTCTTT.

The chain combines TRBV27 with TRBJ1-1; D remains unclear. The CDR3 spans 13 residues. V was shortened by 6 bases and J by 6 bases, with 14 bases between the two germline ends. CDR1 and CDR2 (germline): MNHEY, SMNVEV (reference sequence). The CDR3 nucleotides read TGTGCCAGCAGGCCTGCTTTTGGGGCTGAAGCTTTCTTT. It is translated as CASRPAFGAEAFF.

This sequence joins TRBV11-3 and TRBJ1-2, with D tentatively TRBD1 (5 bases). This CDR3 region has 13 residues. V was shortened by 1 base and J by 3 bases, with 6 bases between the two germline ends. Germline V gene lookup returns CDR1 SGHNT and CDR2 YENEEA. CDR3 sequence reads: CASSLVTDYGYTF. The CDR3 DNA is TGTGCCAGCAGCTTAGTGACAGACTATGGCTACACCTTC.

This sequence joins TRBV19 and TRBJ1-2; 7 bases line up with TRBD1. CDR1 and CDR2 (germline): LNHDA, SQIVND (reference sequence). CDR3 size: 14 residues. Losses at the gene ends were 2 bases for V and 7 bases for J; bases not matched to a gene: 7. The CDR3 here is CASSISGTDPGYTF. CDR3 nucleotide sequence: TGTGCCAGTAGTATAAGTGGGACAGATCCTGGCTACACCTTC.

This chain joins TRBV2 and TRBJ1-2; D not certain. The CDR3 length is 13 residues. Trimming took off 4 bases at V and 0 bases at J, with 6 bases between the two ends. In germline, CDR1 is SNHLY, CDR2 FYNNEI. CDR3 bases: TGTGCCAGCAGTGGTCAGACTAACTATGGCTACACCTTC. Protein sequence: CASSGQTNYGYTF.

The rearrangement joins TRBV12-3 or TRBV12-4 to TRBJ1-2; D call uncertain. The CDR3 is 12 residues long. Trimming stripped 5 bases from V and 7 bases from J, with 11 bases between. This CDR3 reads CASSRTEGGYTF. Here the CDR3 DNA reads TGTGCCAGCAGTCGGACCGAGGGTGGCTACACCTTC.

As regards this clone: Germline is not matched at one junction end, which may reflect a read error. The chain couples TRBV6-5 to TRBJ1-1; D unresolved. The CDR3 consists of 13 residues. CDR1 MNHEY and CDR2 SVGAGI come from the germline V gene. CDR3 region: CASSYDVKTEAFF. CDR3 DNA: TGTGCCAGCAGTTACGACGTGAAAACTGAAGCTTTCTTT.

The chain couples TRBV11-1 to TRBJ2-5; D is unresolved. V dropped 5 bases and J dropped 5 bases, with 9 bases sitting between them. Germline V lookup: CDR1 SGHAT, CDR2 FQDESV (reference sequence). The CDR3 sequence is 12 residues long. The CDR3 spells CASSPEAETQYF. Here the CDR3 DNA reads TGTGCCAGCAGCCCCGAGGCTGAGACCCAGTACTTC.

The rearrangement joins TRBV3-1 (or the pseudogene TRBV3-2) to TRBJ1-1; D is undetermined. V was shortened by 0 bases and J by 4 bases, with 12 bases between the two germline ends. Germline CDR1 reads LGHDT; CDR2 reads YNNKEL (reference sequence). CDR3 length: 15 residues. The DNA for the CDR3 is TGTGCCAGCAGCCAAGATTTGGGAGTGGGCACTGAAGCTTTCTTT. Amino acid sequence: CASSQDLGVGTEAFF.

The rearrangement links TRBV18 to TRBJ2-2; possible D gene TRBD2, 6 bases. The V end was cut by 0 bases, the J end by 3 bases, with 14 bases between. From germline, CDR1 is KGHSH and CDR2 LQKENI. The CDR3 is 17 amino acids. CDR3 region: CASSPPGKGRYTGELFF. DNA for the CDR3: TGTGCCAGCTCACCACCCGGGAAGGGGAGGTACACCGGGGAGCTGTTTTTT.

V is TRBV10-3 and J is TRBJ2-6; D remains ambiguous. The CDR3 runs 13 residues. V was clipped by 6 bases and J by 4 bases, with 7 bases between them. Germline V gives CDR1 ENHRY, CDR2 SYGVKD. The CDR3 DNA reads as TGTGCCATCAGCAGGTCCGGGGCCAACGTCCTGACTTTC. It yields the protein CAISRSGANVLTF.

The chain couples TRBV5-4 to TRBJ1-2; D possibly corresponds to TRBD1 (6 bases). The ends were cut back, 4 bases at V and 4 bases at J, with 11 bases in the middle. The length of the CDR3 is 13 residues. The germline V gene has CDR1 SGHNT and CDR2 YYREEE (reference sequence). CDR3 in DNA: TGTGCCAGCAGCGGCGGGACAACCTATGGCTACACCTTC. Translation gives CASSGGTTYGYTF.

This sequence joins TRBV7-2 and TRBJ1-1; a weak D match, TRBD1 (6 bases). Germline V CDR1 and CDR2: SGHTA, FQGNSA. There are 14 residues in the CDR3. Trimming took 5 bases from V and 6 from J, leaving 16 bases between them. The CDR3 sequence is CASSPQWGLAEAFF. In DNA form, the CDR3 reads TGTGCCAGCAGCCCCCAGTGGGGGCTCGCTGAAGCTTTCTTT.

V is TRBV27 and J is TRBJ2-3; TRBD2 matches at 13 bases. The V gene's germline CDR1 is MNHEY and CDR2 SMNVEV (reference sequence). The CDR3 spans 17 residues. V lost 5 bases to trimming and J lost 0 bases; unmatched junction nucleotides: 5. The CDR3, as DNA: TGTGCCAGCAGTATCCGACTAGCGGGGGGCAGCACAGATACGCAGTATTTT. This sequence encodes CASSIRLAGGSTDTQYF.

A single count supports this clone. CDR3 protein: CASRGGSSGANVLTF. Written as DNA, the CDR3 is TGTGCCAGCAGGGGCGGGAGCTCTGGGGCCAACGTCCTGACTTTC. The V gene is TRBV28, the J gene TRBJ2-6; 7 bases agree with TRBD2. Germline assignment: CDR1 MDHEN and CDR2 SYDVKM. This CDR3 region has 15 residues. Trimming removed 6 bases from V and 0 bases from J; junction bases left unmatched: 2. Looking up the rest from reference TRBV28 and TRBJ2-6 gives the full variable domain: DVKVTQSSRYLVKRTGEKVFLECVQDMDHENMFWYRQDPGLGLRLIYFSYDVKMKEKGDIPEGYSVSREKKERFSLILESASTNQTSMYLCASRGGSSGANVLTFGAGSRLTVL.

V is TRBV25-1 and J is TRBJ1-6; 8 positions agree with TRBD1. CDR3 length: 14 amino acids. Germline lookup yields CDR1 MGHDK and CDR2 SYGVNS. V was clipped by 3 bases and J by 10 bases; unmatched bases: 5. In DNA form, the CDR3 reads TGTGCCAGCAGTGAGGCAGGGGGCCACTCACCCCTCCACTTT. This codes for CASSEAGGHSPLHF.

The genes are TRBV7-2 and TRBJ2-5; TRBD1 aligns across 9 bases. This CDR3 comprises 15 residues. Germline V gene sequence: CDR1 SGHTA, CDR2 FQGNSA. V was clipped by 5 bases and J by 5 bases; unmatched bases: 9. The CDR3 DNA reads TGTGCCAGCAGCACAGGACAGGGGAGTTGGGAGACCCAGTACTTC. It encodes CASSTGQGSWETQYF.

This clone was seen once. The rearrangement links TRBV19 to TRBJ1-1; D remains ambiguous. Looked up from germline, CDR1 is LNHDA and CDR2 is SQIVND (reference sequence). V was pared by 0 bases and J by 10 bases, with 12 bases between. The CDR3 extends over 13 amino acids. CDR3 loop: CASSIDLRAGAFF. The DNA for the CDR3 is TGTGCCAGTAGTATAGATCTGAGGGCAGGAGCTTTCTTT.

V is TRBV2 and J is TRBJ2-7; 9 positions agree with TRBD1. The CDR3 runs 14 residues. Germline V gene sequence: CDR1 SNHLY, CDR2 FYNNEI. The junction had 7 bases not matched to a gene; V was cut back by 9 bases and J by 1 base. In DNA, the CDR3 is TGTGCCAGGGGTGGACAGGGGTTTTCCTACGAGCAGTACTTC. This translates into CARGGQGFSYEQYF.

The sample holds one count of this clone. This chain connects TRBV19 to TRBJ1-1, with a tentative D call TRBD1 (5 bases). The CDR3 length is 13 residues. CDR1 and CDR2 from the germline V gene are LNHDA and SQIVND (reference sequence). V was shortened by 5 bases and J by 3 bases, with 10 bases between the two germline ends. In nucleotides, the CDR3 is TGTGCCAGTAGTTCAGGGTTGGACACTGAAGCTTTCTTT. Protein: CASSSGLDTEAFF.

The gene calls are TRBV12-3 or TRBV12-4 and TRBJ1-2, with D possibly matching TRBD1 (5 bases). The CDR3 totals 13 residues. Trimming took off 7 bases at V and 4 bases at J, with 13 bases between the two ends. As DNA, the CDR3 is TGTGCCAGCACCGGAGGGGCCCTCTATGGCTACACCTTC. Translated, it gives CASTGGALYGYTF.

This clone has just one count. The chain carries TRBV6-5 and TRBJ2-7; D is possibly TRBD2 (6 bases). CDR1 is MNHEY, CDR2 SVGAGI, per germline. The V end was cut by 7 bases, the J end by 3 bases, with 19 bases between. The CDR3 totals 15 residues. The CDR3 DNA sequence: TGTGCCAGCAATCCAAGTGGGGGGATCGGCTACGAGCAGTACTTC. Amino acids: CASNPSGGIGYEQYF.

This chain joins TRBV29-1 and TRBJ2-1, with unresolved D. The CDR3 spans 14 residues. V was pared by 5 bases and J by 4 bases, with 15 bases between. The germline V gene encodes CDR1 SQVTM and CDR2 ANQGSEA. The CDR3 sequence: CSVPRTDPYNEQFF. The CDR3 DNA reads TGCAGCGTTCCTAGAACGGATCCTTACAATGAGCAGTTCTTC.

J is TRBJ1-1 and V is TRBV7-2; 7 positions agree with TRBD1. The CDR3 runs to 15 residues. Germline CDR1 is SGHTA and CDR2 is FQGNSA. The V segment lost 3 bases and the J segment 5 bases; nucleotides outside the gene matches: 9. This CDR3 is CASSLWDRRETEAFF. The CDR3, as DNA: TGTGCCAGCAGCTTGTGGGACAGAAGAGAAACTGAAGCTTTCTTT. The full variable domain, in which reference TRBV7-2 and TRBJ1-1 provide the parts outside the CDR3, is GAGVSQSPSNKVTEKGKDVELRCDPISGHTALYWYRQSLGQGLEFLIYFQGNSAPDKSGLPSDRFSAERTGGSVSTLTIQRTQQEDSAVYLCASSLWDRRETEAFFGQGTRLTVV.

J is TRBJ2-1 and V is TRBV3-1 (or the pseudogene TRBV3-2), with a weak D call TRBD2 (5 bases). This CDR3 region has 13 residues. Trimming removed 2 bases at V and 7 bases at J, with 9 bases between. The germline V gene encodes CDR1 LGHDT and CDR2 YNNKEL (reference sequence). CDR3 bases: TGTGCCAGCAGCCAACCCCGAGGGAATGAGCAGTTCTTC. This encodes CASSQPRGNEQFF.